This passage covers 7 T cell receptor beta chains from one sample sequenced in a study of blood T cell repertoires in COVID-19. Libraries were prepared by immunoSEQ multiplex PCR; TCRdb keeps only in-frame clonotypes and omits some of them. The sample lists approximately 220,000 clones; 70% to 90% were seen once. The sample comprised peripheral blood. The origin of the receptors is a man aged 45 to 65 with acute or convalescent COVID-19.

The chain employs TRBV5-8 and TRBJ1-2; perhaps TRBD1 as D (5 bases). The CDR3 spans 14 residues. CDR1 is SGHTS, CDR2 YDEGEE, per germline. Trimming left V 4 bases short and J 3 bases short, with 13 bases between. In DNA form, the CDR3 reads TGTGCCAGCAGCGGAAGACAAGGGGACTATGGCTACACCTTC. Its protein is CASSGRQGDYGYTF.

The chain has TRBV10-1 and TRBJ2-1; D might be TRBD1 (6 bases). Germline assignment: CDR1 WNHNN and CDR2 SYGVQD (reference sequence). The V gene lost 6 bases and the J gene lost 3 bases, with 9 bases spanning the gap. The CDR3 loop spans 13 amino acids. The CDR3 bases are TGCGCCAGCAGGCAGGACAGCTACAATGAGCAGTTCTTC. Residues: CASRQDSYNEQFF.

The CDR3 DNA follows: TGTGCCAGCAGGCGCGAGGGTATCACCGGGGAGCTGTTTTTT. Its protein is CASRREGITGELFF. The chain has TRBV2 and TRBJ2-2; the D gene is possibly TRBD2 (5 bases). The length of the CDR3 is 14 residues. The V end was cut by 6 bases, the J end by 4 bases, with 12 bases between. The germline V gene encodes CDR1 SNHLY and CDR2 FYNNEI.

The chain recombines TRBV2 with TRBJ2-7; 7 nucleotides align to TRBD1. The CDR3 is 12 residues long. The germline V gene has CDR1 SNHLY and CDR2 FYNNEI. V dropped 9 bases and J dropped 5; count of bases not matched to a gene: 7. CDR3 sequence reads: CASLGQSHEQYF. CDR3 nucleotides: TGTGCCAGTTTGGGACAGTCCCACGAGCAGTACTTC. The full variable domain, its missing parts supplied by reference TRBV2 and TRBJ2-7, is EPEVTQTPSHQVTQMGQEVILRCVPISNHLYFYWYRQILGQKVEFLVSFYNNEISEKSEIFDDQFSVERPDGSNFTLKIRSTKLEDSAMYFCASLGQSHEQYFGPGTRLTVT.

The chain uses TRBV18 and TRBJ1-6; D uncertain. Trimming stripped 2 bases from V and 0 bases from J, with 8 bases between. Germline V gives CDR1 KGHSH, CDR2 LQKENI. The CDR3 spans 16 residues. CDR3 sequence (DNA): TGTGCCAGCTCACCATCGGGGAGCTCCTATAATTCACCCCTCCACTTT. As protein: CASSPSGSSYNSPLHF.

J is TRBJ2-1 and V is TRBV10-2; 7 bases fit TRBD1. The CDR3 length is 13 residues. Germline-derived CDR1 and CDR2 are WSHSY and SAAADI. Unmatched junction bases numbered 1, after V lost 5 bases and J lost 3 bases. CDR3 coding DNA: TGCGCCAGCAGTACAGGGGTCTACAATGAGCAGTTCTTC. Translated: CASSTGVYNEQFF.

The J gene is TRBJ2-1, the V gene TRBV3-1 (or the pseudogene TRBV3-2); no clear D gene. V lost 6 bases, J lost 3 bases, and 9 bases lay in between. Germline V gene data show CDR1 as LGHDT and CDR2 as YNNKEL (reference sequence). This CDR3 has 13 amino acids. This chain's CDR3 is CASSRSLYNEQFF. The DNA of the CDR3 is TGTGCCAGCAGTCGGTCCCTCTACAATGAGCAGTTCTTC.